A single sample gave rise to the 31 T cell receptor beta chains below, sequenced in a study of blood T cell repertoires in COVID-19. The table came from immunoSEQ multiplex PCR; TCRdb's copy has only in-frame clones and leaves some out. Of around 94,000 clones listed, about 88% were seen once; the top ten hold under 3%. Sequencing input: peripheral blood. All receptors derive from a man between 45 and 60 years old with active or convalescent COVID-19.

The chain carries TRBV5-8 and TRBJ2-7, with D possibly matching TRBD2 (5 bases). This CDR3 region has 14 residues. Germline CDR1 reads SGHTS; CDR2 reads YDEGEE. V was shortened by 6 bases and J by 0 bases, with 13 bases between the two germline ends. CDR3 loop: CASKRAGSSYEQYV. The CDR3 bases are TGTGCCAGCAAGAGGGCAGGAAGCTCCTACGAGCAGTACGTC.

V usage is TRBV18 and J usage is TRBJ2-1, with D perhaps TRBD1 (6 bases). V lost 5 bases to trimming and J lost 8 bases, with 19 bases between them. The CDR3 has 15 amino acids. Per the germline V gene, CDR1 is KGHSH and CDR2 is LQKENI. The CDR3 region is CASSGGRGGFDEQFF. CDR3 bases: TGTGCCAGCTCAGGGGGCAGGGGCGGCTTCGATGAGCAGTTCTTC.

The rearrangement joins TRBV24-1 to TRBJ2-1; TRBD2 matches 10 bases. V dropped 6 bases and J dropped 0; count of bases not matched to a gene: 13. Germline CDR1 and CDR2: KGHDR and SFDVKD. This CDR3 contains 19 residues. This chain's CDR3 is CATSPGSAGGLSSYNEQFF. The CDR3, as DNA: TGTGCCACCAGTCCCGGGTCAGCGGGGGGGCTAAGCTCCTACAATGAGCAGTTCTTC.

The J gene is TRBJ2-5, the V gene TRBV14; TRBD1 might be the D (6 bases). V lost 4 bases and J lost 4, with 13 bases in between. This CDR3 contains 14 residues. CDR1 SGHDN and CDR2 FVKESK come from the germline V gene. This CDR3 reads CASSLQGSGETQYF. The CDR3 coding sequence is TGTGCCAGCAGCCTACAGGGTAGTGGAGAGACCCAGTACTTC.

The chain joins TRBV18 to TRBJ2-1; the D gene is possibly TRBD2 (6 bases). CDR1 is KGHSH, CDR2 LQKENI, per germline. V lost 1 base, J lost 6 bases, and 13 bases lay in between. This CDR3 region has 15 residues. The chain's CDR3 is CASSPRGLPSNEQFF. Here the CDR3 DNA reads TGTGCCAGCTCACCACGGGGACTCCCCTCCAATGAGCAGTTCTTC.

This chain connects TRBV30 to TRBJ1-3, with D possibly TRBD1 on 5 matching bases. CDR1 GTSNPN and CDR2 SVGIG come from the germline V gene (reference sequence). CDR3 length: 13 amino acids. V lost 0 bases and J 4 bases, leaving 7 bases between the germline ends. The DNA of the CDR3 is TGTGCCTGGAGTGTACCAGGGGGAAACACCATATATTTT. Residues: CAWSVPGGNTIYF.

The rearrangement links TRBV3-1 (or the pseudogene TRBV3-2) to TRBJ2-7; 7 nucleotides match TRBD2. The CDR3 loop spans 15 amino acids. J lost 0 bases, V lost 1 base, and 3 bases had no gene match. The germline CDR1 and CDR2 sequences are LGHDT and YNNKEL (reference sequence). The CDR3 sequence: CASSQGRGSSYEQYF. DNA of the CDR3: TGTGCCAGCAGCCAAGGGCGGGGGTCCTCCTACGAGCAGTACTTC.

This clone was observed a handful of times. The gene calls are TRBV18 and TRBJ1-1; D ambiguous. In germline, CDR1 is KGHSH, CDR2 LQKENI. V lost 4 bases, J lost 3 bases, and 9 bases lay in between. This CDR3 region has 13 residues. The CDR3 reads CASSRPADTEAFF. CDR3 nucleotides: TGTGCCAGCTCACGACCCGCGGACACTGAAGCTTTCTTT.

V usage is TRBV15 and J usage is TRBJ1-5; 7 bases match TRBD1. V lost 6 bases, J lost 0 bases, and 14 bases stayed unmatched. Germline values: CDR1 LNHNV, CDR2 YYDKDF (reference sequence). This CDR3 has 18 amino acids. The CDR3 region is CATSRWGQYDHSNQPQHF. In nucleotides, the CDR3 is TGTGCCACCAGTAGGTGGGGACAGTATGATCATAGCAATCAGCCCCAGCATTTT.

This clone was counted between two and nine times. The CDR3 is CASSISGSLSDTQYF. CDR3 DNA sequence: TGTGCCAGTAGTATTTCGGGGTCTCTATCAGATACGCAGTATTTT. The chain combines TRBV19 with TRBJ2-3, with TRBD2 as a possible D gene (5 bases). Per germline, CDR1 LNHDA and CDR2 SQIVND (reference sequence). Trimming shortened V by 3 bases and J by 4 bases, and 14 bases separated the two germline ends. The CDR3 has 15 residues.

CDR3 coding DNA: TGTGCCAGCAGGGGGGCCCAAGAGACCCAGTACTTC. It encodes CASRGAQETQYF. The chain joins TRBV6-5 to TRBJ2-5, with D tentatively TRBD1 (6 bases). V was shortened by 6 bases and J by 1 base, with 6 bases between the two germline ends. The germline V gene encodes CDR1 MNHEY and CDR2 SVGAGI. This CDR3 has 12 residues.

This chain links TRBV6-5 with TRBJ1-1; TRBD1 is a possible D gene (5 bases). V lost 0 bases, J lost 1 base, and 6 bases lay in between. Germline V lookup: CDR1 MNHEY, CDR2 SVGAGI. The length of the CDR3 is 14 residues. CDR3 amino acids: CASSYSGENTEAFF. The CDR3 nucleotides read TGTGCCAGCAGTTACTCAGGGGAGAACACTGAAGCTTTCTTT.

In this sample, this clone turned up a few times. The chain carries TRBV5-6 and TRBJ2-6, with D uncertain. Trimming stripped 2 bases from V and 2 bases from J, with 2 bases between. The CDR3 is 13 amino acids. Germline V CDR1 and CDR2: SGHDT, YYEEEE. The CDR3 sequence is CASSFAGANVLTF. The DNA of the CDR3 is TGTGCCAGCAGCTTCGCTGGGGCCAACGTCCTGACTTTC.

The chain combines TRBV19 with TRBJ1-2; 7 bases map to TRBD1. Germline lookup yields CDR1 LNHDA and CDR2 SQIVND (reference sequence). Trimming at V came to 6 bases and at J to 3 bases, leaving 4 bases not matched to a gene. The CDR3 extends over 13 amino acids. The DNA of the CDR3 is TGTGCCAGTAGAGGGGACAGCTACTATGGCTACACCTTC. It yields the protein CASRGDSYYGYTF.

The V and J genes are TRBV11-2 and TRBJ2-7; possible D gene TRBD1, 5 bases. The CDR3 totals 16 residues. CDR1 and CDR2 from the germline V gene are SGHAT and FQNNGV. Trimming took off 1 base at V and 1 base at J, with 14 bases between the two ends. The CDR3 DNA sequence: TGTGCCAGCAGCTTAGGCGCGTCAGGGCTTTCCTACGAGCAGTACTTC. Residues: CASSLGASGLSYEQYF.

The CDR3, as DNA: TGTGCCAGCAGTTCGGCACAGGGAGAGGGTGGCTACACCTTC. Amino acid sequence: CASSSAQGEGGYTF. The V gene is TRBV28, the J gene TRBJ1-2; tentative D call: TRBD1 (6 bases). The CDR3 runs to 14 residues. Trimming removed 4 bases from V and 7 bases from J, with 16 bases in between. Germline V lookup: CDR1 MDHEN, CDR2 SYDVKM.

The chain is built from TRBV3-1 (or the pseudogene TRBV3-2) and TRBJ1-2; 8 bases map to TRBD1. The junction had 5 bases not matched to a gene; V was cut back by 5 bases and J by 3 bases. This CDR3 has 14 residues. Germline CDR1 and CDR2: LGHDT and YNNKEL (reference sequence). CDR3: CASSSQGEDYGYTF. In DNA, the CDR3 is TGTGCCAGCAGCTCACAGGGGGAAGACTATGGCTACACCTTC.

The V gene is TRBV7-8, the J gene TRBJ1-6; TRBD1 is a possible D gene (5 bases). The V end was cut by 4 bases, the J end by 5 bases, with 15 bases between. The CDR3 spans 16 residues. Germline loops: CDR1 SGHVS, CDR2 FQNEAQ. Here the CDR3 reads CASSSPQGLNNSPLHF. The CDR3 DNA is TGTGCCAGCAGCTCTCCTCAGGGTCTTAATAATTCACCCCTCCACTTT.

This clone occurred a few times. The V and J genes are TRBV28 and TRBJ2-6, with a tentative D call TRBD1 (6 bases). The V end lost 5 bases, the J end lost 0 bases, and 17 bases lay between the germline ends. The CDR3 covers 18 residues. The germline V gene has CDR1 MDHEN and CDR2 SYDVKM. The CDR3 coding sequence is TGTGCCAGCAGTCCTCTGACAGGTCAGAGCTCTGGGGCCAACGTCCTGACTTTC. Translation gives CASSPLTGQSSGANVLTF.

This chain connects TRBV7-2 to TRBJ1-2; maybe TRBD1 (6 bases). The CDR3 runs to 15 residues. V dropped 1 base and J dropped 3 bases, with 12 bases sitting between them. Germline-derived CDR1 and CDR2 are SGHTA and FQGNSA. Here the CDR3 reads CASSLDLGGDYGYTF. CDR3 nucleotide sequence: TGTGCCAGCAGCTTAGATTTAGGGGGTGACTATGGCTACACCTTC.

This clone was seen more than once but under ten times. The genes are TRBV7-8 and TRBJ2-3; 9 positions match TRBD2. Losses at the gene ends were 5 bases for V and 0 bases for J; bases not matched to a gene: 3. The CDR3 length is 15 residues. Germline values: CDR1 SGHVS, CDR2 FQNEAQ. The CDR3 here is CASSGTSSSTDTQYF. The CDR3 nucleotides are TGTGCCAGCAGCGGGACTAGCTCTAGCACAGATACGCAGTATTTT.

V gene TRBV28 combines with J gene TRBJ1-5; D gene unclear. Trimming left V 8 bases short and J 6 bases short, with 17 bases between. The length of the CDR3 is 14 residues. Germline CDR1 reads MDHEN; CDR2 reads SYDVKM. The CDR3 is CASGREDRVQPQHF. In DNA, the CDR3 is TGTGCCAGCGGGAGAGAGGACCGGGTTCAGCCCCAGCATTTT.

The chain uses TRBV28 and TRBJ2-3, with D possibly matching TRBD1 (6 bases). CDR1 is MDHEN, CDR2 SYDVKM, per germline. The CDR3 covers 16 residues. V was trimmed by 4 bases and J by 0 bases, leaving 14 bases between them. This CDR3 reads CASSSDRLTSTDTQYF. The DNA for the CDR3 is TGTGCCAGCAGTTCAGACAGGCTGACTAGCACAGATACGCAGTATTTT.

The chain uses TRBV12-3 or TRBV12-4 and TRBJ2-1, with 9 bases matching TRBD1. The J segment lost 9 bases and the V segment lost 7 bases, leaving 7 bases of the junction unmatched. The CDR3 loop spans 13 amino acids. The CDR3 spells CASNNRGQGEQFF. The CDR3 DNA reads as TGTGCCAGCAATAACAGGGGACAGGGTGAGCAGTTCTTC.

The J gene is TRBJ1-2, the V gene TRBV2, with a weak D call TRBD1 (6 bases). The CDR3 is 14 amino acids. V was pared by 6 bases and J by 5 bases, with 16 bases between. Germline CDR1 and CDR2: SNHLY and FYNNEI. The CDR3 bases are TGTGCCAGCAGACCGGAGGGGGGGCGGTATGGCTACACCTTC. It yields the protein CASRPEGGRYGYTF.

The V gene is TRBV3-1 (or the pseudogene TRBV3-2), the J gene TRBJ1-4, with 9 positions matching TRBD1. CDR3 length: 15 residues. V lost 0 bases, J lost 7 bases, and 3 bases stayed unmatched. Germline V gives CDR1 LGHDT, CDR2 YNNKEL (reference sequence). CDR3 nucleotides: TGTGCCAGCAGCCAAGATCCGACAGGGGGTGAAAAACTGTTTTTT. It specifies CASSQDPTGGEKLFF.

V usage is TRBV5-1 and J usage is TRBJ2-3; tentatively, D is TRBD2 (5 bases). Germline V gene data show CDR1 as SGHRS and CDR2 as YFSETQ. This CDR3 contains 14 residues. Trimming took 4 bases from V and 2 from J, leaving 11 bases between them. The CDR3 loop is CASSEGLATDTQYF. CDR3 bases: TGCGCCAGCAGCGAAGGGCTAGCCACAGATACGCAGTATTTT.

This clone was seen a single time. The V gene is TRBV6-5, the J gene TRBJ1-5; 9 positions match TRBD1. CDR1 MNHEY and CDR2 SVGAGI come from the germline V gene. The CDR3 extends over 15 amino acids. The V segment lost 5 bases and the J segment 4 bases; nucleotides outside the gene matches: 6. CDR3 residues: CASSPGTGTNQPQHF. In DNA, the CDR3 is TGTGCCAGCAGTCCCGGGACAGGGACGAATCAGCCCCAGCATTTT.

Turning to this clone: A read error may explain this, as a much larger clone is one base away. The chain uses TRBV9 and TRBJ2-7; 16 bases are a match to TRBD2. The CDR3 is 17 residues long. CDR1 is SGDLS, CDR2 YYNGEE, per germline. V lost 4 bases, J lost 2 bases, and 6 bases stayed unmatched. The chain's CDR3 is CASSRSGLAGGAYEQYF. DNA for the CDR3: TGTGCCAGCAGCAGATCGGGACTAGCGGGGGGGGCCTACGAGCAGTACTTC.

This chain joins TRBV5-4 and TRBJ1-2; 9 bases are a match to TRBD1. The CDR3 consists of 15 residues. V lost 0 bases, J lost 5 bases, and 5 bases stayed unmatched. The V gene's germline CDR1 is SGHNT and CDR2 YYREEE (reference sequence). CDR3 residues: CASSLGTGTGYGYTF. The CDR3 nucleotides read TGTGCCAGCAGCTTGGGTACCGGGACAGGGTATGGCTACACCTTC.

The chain carries TRBV28 and TRBJ2-7; a weak D match, TRBD1 (6 bases). CDR1 is MDHEN, CDR2 SYDVKM, per germline. Trimming took 6 bases from V and 6 from J, leaving 12 bases between them. This CDR3 has 12 amino acids. The CDR3 nucleotides are TGTGCCAGCAGCCTACAGGGAGTCGAGCAGTACTTC. Translated, it gives CASSLQGVEQYF.